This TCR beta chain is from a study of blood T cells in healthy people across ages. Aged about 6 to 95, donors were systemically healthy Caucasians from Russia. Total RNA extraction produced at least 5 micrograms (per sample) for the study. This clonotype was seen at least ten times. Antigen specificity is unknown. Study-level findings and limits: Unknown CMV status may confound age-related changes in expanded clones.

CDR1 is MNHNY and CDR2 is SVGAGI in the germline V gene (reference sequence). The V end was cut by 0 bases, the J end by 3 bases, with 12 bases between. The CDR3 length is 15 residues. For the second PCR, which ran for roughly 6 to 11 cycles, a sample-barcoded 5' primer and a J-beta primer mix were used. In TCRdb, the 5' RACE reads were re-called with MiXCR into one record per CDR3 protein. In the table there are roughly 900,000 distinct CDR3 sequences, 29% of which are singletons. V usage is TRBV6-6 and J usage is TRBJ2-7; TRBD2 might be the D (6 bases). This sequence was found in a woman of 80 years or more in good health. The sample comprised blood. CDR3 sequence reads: CASSYSAGGNYEQYF. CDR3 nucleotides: TGTGCCAGCAGTTACTCGGCGGGCGGGAACTACGAGCAGTACTTC.